The rows below give T cell receptor beta chains drawn from one sample of a study of blood T cell repertoires in COVID-19. Assay: immunoSEQ multiplex PCR; the TCRdb copy retains only in-frame clones and omits some. The sample lists about 120,000 clones; roughly four fifths were seen once. Material for sequencing was peripheral blood. The receptor source for this set is a man in his sixties with acute or convalescent COVID-19. The CDR3 runs from the conserved cysteine through the conserved F or W. The order of the fields is V gene, J gene, clone size, D gene, CDR3 protein, CDR3 DNA. The D gene is left open where the match is weak. A clone size is listed for some rows: how often the clone was seen (once, few, many), or a class if it is expanded.

V gene: TRBV9; J gene: TRBJ1-2; clone size: -; D gene: TRBD1; CDR3 protein: CASSDAGTGNDGYTF; CDR3 DNA: TGTGCCAGCAGCGATGCCGGGACAGGGAACGATGGCTACACCTTC
V gene: TRBV4-1; J gene: TRBJ2-3; clone size: -; D gene: TRBD2; CDR3 protein: CASSQGGQAGARAGTDTQYF; CDR3 DNA: TGCGCCAGCAGCCAGGGGGGGCAAGCGGGAGCCCGAGCAGGCACAGATACGCAGTATTTT
V gene: TRBV5-1; J gene: TRBJ2-1; clone size: -; D gene: TRBD2; CDR3 protein: CASSFGSSGNYNEQFF; CDR3 DNA: TGCGCCAGCAGCTTCGGATCTAGCGGGAATTACAATGAGCAGTTCTTC
V gene: TRBV24-1; J gene: TRBJ2-1; clone size: -; D gene: TRBD2; CDR3 protein: CATSDWTSGSYNEQFF; CDR3 DNA: TGTGCCACCAGTGATTGGACTAGCGGGAGCTACAATGAGCAGTTCTTC
V gene: TRBV6-5; J gene: TRBJ1-2; clone size: -; D gene: TRBD1; CDR3 protein: CASSLGTGVYYGYTF; CDR3 DNA: TGTGCCAGCAGCCTTGGGACAGGGGTCTACTATGGCTACACCTTC
V gene: TRBV11-3; J gene: TRBJ2-7; clone size: once; D gene: TRBD2; CDR3 protein: CASSEREGLGQYF; CDR3 DNA: TGTGCCAGCAGCGAGCGGGAGGGCCTCGGGCAGTACTTC
V gene: TRBV6-5; J gene: TRBJ2-5; clone size: -; D gene: TRBD2; CDR3 protein: CASSYSTSRRQETQYF; CDR3 DNA: TGTGCCAGCAGTTACTCGACTAGCAGGCGACAAGAGACCCAGTACTTC
V gene: TRBV5-1; J gene: TRBJ1-3; clone size: few; D gene: -; CDR3 protein: CASSLYPGDSGNTIYF; CDR3 DNA: TGCGCCAGCAGCTTGTATCCGGGGGACTCTGGAAACACCATATATTTT
V gene: TRBV30; J gene: TRBJ2-3; clone size: -; D gene: TRBD1; CDR3 protein: CAWSGPRTGRTDTQYF; CDR3 DNA: TGTGCCTGGAGTGGCCCTAGGACAGGGCGCACAGATACGCAGTATTTT
V gene: TRBV5-6; J gene: TRBJ1-4; clone size: -; D gene: TRBD1; CDR3 protein: CASSLGFSGTGDEKLFF; CDR3 DNA: TGTGCCAGCAGCTTGGGCTTTTCCGGGACAGGGGATGAAAAACTGTTTTTT
V gene: TRBV14; J gene: TRBJ2-2; clone size: few; D gene: -; CDR3 protein: CASSPGGGELFF; CDR3 DNA: TGTGCCAGCAGCCCTGGAGGCGGGGAGCTGTTTTTT
V gene: TRBV11-1; J gene: TRBJ1-1; clone size: -; D gene: -; CDR3 protein: CASSLGRGNTEAFF; CDR3 DNA: TGTGCCAGCAGCTTAGGGCGGGGGAACACTGAAGCTTTCTTT
V gene: TRBV18; J gene: TRBJ1-1; clone size: -; D gene: -; CDR3 protein: CASSPILRNTEAFF; CDR3 DNA: TGTGCCAGCTCACCGATACTGAGGAACACTGAAGCTTTCTTT
V gene: TRBV19; J gene: TRBJ1-5; clone size: -; D gene: TRBD1; CDR3 protein: CASMFRTGINQPQHF; CDR3 DNA: TGTGCCAGTATGTTCAGGACAGGGATCAATCAGCCCCAGCATTTT
V gene: TRBV29-1; J gene: TRBJ1-2; clone size: few; D gene: TRBD1; CDR3 protein: CSGGQGEGGYTF; CDR3 DNA: TGCAGCGGGGGACAGGGCGAGGGTGGCTACACCTTC
V gene: TRBV18; J gene: TRBJ2-7; clone size: -; D gene: -; CDR3 protein: CASSPPASPYEQYF; CDR3 DNA: TGTGCCAGCTCACCACCTGCGTCTCCCTACGAGCAGTACTTC
V gene: TRBV30; J gene: TRBJ2-1; clone size: -; D gene: TRBD1; CDR3 protein: CAWSPTDRAEQFF; CDR3 DNA: TGTGCCTGGAGTCCAACGGACAGGGCTGAGCAGTTCTTC
V gene: TRBV5-1; J gene: TRBJ2-1; clone size: -; D gene: TRBD1; CDR3 protein: CASRGDRGSSSPYNEQFF; CDR3 DNA: TGCGCCAGCAGAGGGGACAGGGGGTCGTCCTCGCCTTACAATGAGCAGTTCTTC
V gene: TRBV2; J gene: TRBJ2-7; clone size: -; D gene: TRBD2; CDR3 protein: CASSERVAGGPTEQYF; CDR3 DNA: TGTGCCAGCAGTGAAAGGGTGGCGGGAGGGCCGACCGAGCAGTACTTC
V gene: TRBV7-9; J gene: TRBJ2-3; clone size: -; D gene: -; CDR3 protein: CASSLAITSGDTQYF; CDR3 DNA: TGTGCCAGCAGCTTAGCGATAACTAGTGGAGATACGCAGTATTTT
V gene: TRBV9; J gene: TRBJ2-5; clone size: -; D gene: TRBD2; CDR3 protein: CASSDSAGGLQETQYF; CDR3 DNA: TGTGCCAGCAGCGATAGCGCGGGAGGGTTGCAAGAGACCCAGTACTTC
V gene: TRBV28; J gene: TRBJ2-7; clone size: -; D gene: -; CDR3 protein: CASNRIGARRGSYEQYF; CDR3 DNA: TGTGCCAGCAATCGGATCGGCGCGAGACGGGGTTCCTACGAGCAGTACTTC
V gene: TRBV3-1/TRBV3-2; J gene: TRBJ2-1; clone size: -; D gene: -; CDR3 protein: CASSQTGRGDNEQFF; CDR3 DNA: TGTGCCAGCAGCCAAACGGGACGCGGGGACAATGAGCAGTTCTTC
V gene: TRBV6-1; J gene: TRBJ2-2; clone size: -; D gene: -; CDR3 protein: CASSEANGGELFF; CDR3 DNA: TGTGCCAGCAGTGAAGCCAACGGCGGGGAGCTGTTTTTT
V gene: TRBV19; J gene: TRBJ1-5; clone size: -; D gene: TRBD1; CDR3 protein: CASSIGQGAYSNQPQHF; CDR3 DNA: TGTGCCAGTAGTATAGGACAGGGGGCTTATAGCAATCAGCCCCAGCATTTT
V gene: TRBV11-2; J gene: TRBJ1-5; clone size: -; D gene: -; CDR3 protein: CASSRTVNQPQHF; CDR3 DNA: TGTGCCAGCAGTAGGACAGTCAATCAGCCCCAGCATTTT
V gene: TRBV30; J gene: TRBJ2-6; clone size: -; D gene: -; CDR3 protein: CAWTPRRSGANVLTF; CDR3 DNA: TGTGCCTGGACCCCCCGTCGGTCTGGGGCCAACGTCCTGACTTTC
V gene: TRBV9; J gene: TRBJ1-2; clone size: once; D gene: TRBD1; CDR3 protein: CASSVTGLGYTF; CDR3 DNA: TGTGCCAGCAGCGTGACAGGGCTTGGCTACACCTTC
V gene: TRBV15; J gene: TRBJ2-2; clone size: -; D gene: -; CDR3 protein: CATEAGAANTGELFF; CDR3 DNA: TGTGCCACCGAGGCGGGGGCCGCGAACACCGGGGAGCTGTTTTTT
V gene: TRBV28; J gene: TRBJ2-3; clone size: -; D gene: -; CDR3 protein: CASSLVFGSLNTQYF; CDR3 DNA: TGTGCCAGCAGTTTAGTGTTCGGGAGTTTAAATACGCAGTATTTT
V gene: TRBV27; J gene: TRBJ2-1; clone size: few; D gene: -; CDR3 protein: CASVGRGWTGNEQFF; CDR3 DNA: TGTGCCAGTGTCGGTCGGGGATGGACGGGTAATGAGCAGTTCTTC
V gene: TRBV18; J gene: TRBJ1-4; clone size: -; D gene: -; CDR3 protein: CASSPPLLDSLNEKLFF; CDR3 DNA: TGTGCCAGCTCACCACCGCTTCTGGACAGTCTTAATGAAAAACTGTTTTTT
V gene: TRBV2; J gene: TRBJ2-1; clone size: -; D gene: -; CDR3 protein: CASSTSGREQFF; CDR3 DNA: TGTGCCAGCAGTACGTCTGGGCGTGAGCAGTTCTTC
V gene: TRBV6-5; J gene: TRBJ2-7; clone size: -; D gene: TRBD1; CDR3 protein: CASEGGRGYEQYF; CDR3 DNA: TGTGCCAGTGAGGGCGGCAGGGGGTACGAGCAGTACTTC
V gene: TRBV5-8; J gene: TRBJ1-6; clone size: once; D gene: -; CDR3 protein: CASSLRSGRVDSPLHF; CDR3 DNA: TGTGCCAGCAGCTTGCGTTCCGGCAGGGTGGATTCACCCCTCCACTTT
V gene: TRBV3-1/TRBV3-2; J gene: TRBJ1-3; clone size: few; D gene: -; CDR3 protein: CASSPNRYTIYF; CDR3 DNA: TGTGCCAGCAGCCCCAACAGATACACCATATATTTT
V gene: TRBV18; J gene: TRBJ1-5; clone size: once; D gene: -; CDR3 protein: CASSESPYSNQPQHF; CDR3 DNA: TGTGCCAGCTCAGAGAGTCCTTATAGCAATCAGCCCCAGCATTTT
V gene: TRBV5-1; J gene: TRBJ2-2; clone size: few; D gene: TRBD2; CDR3 protein: CASSFVRGGTGELFF; CDR3 DNA: TGCGCCAGCAGCTTCGTCCGGGGGGGCACCGGGGAGCTGTTTTTT
V gene: TRBV5-1; J gene: TRBJ2-1; clone size: -; D gene: TRBD2; CDR3 protein: CASSSQPGLAGEEQFF; CDR3 DNA: TGCGCCAGCAGCTCACAACCGGGACTAGCGGGAGAAGAGCAGTTCTTC
V gene: TRBV4-1; J gene: TRBJ2-1; clone size: -; D gene: TRBD2; CDR3 protein: CASSQDSGSVYNEQFF; CDR3 DNA: TGCGCCAGCAGCCAAGATAGCGGGAGTGTCTACAATGAGCAGTTCTTC
V gene: TRBV6-5; J gene: TRBJ1-1; clone size: -; D gene: -; CDR3 protein: CASSRIQGKAFF; CDR3 DNA: TGTGCCAGCAGTAGGATCCAGGGGAAAGCTTTCTTT
V gene: TRBV5-1; J gene: TRBJ1-1; clone size: -; D gene: -; CDR3 protein: CASSGRAGDGFTEAFF; CDR3 DNA: TGCGCCAGCAGCGGCCGGGCAGGGGATGGGTTCACTGAAGCTTTCTTT
V gene: TRBV5-6; J gene: TRBJ1-6; clone size: -; D gene: TRBD1; CDR3 protein: CASSSRDRDNSPLHF; CDR3 DNA: TGTGCCAGCAGCTCCCGGGACAGGGATAATTCACCCCTCCACTTT
V gene: TRBV2; J gene: TRBJ2-3; clone size: -; D gene: TRBD2; CDR3 protein: CASSELAGGGDTQYF; CDR3 DNA: TGTGCCAGCAGCGAACTAGCGGGAGGCGGGGATACGCAGTATTTT
V gene: TRBV2; J gene: TRBJ2-1; clone size: few; D gene: -; CDR3 protein: CASSTRLWGPFF; CDR3 DNA: TGTGCCAGCAGTACAAGACTCTGGGGGCCGTTCTTC
V gene: TRBV9; J gene: TRBJ2-5; clone size: -; D gene: -; CDR3 protein: CASSPRGGARQETQYF; CDR3 DNA: TGTGCCAGCAGCCCACGTGGGGGGGCAAGGCAAGAGACCCAGTACTTC
V gene: TRBV5-4; J gene: TRBJ2-5; clone size: once; D gene: TRBD2; CDR3 protein: CASSPGLTLYGGQETQYF; CDR3 DNA: TGTGCCAGCAGCCCGGGACTAACCCTCTATGGAGGTCAAGAGACCCAGTACTTC
V gene: TRBV6-5; J gene: TRBJ2-7; clone size: few; D gene: -; CDR3 protein: CASSSPGSREQYF; CDR3 DNA: TGTGCCAGCAGTTCCCCCGGGAGTAGGGAGCAGTACTTC
V gene: TRBV27; J gene: TRBJ1-1; clone size: -; D gene: -; CDR3 protein: CASSLDRNTEAFF; CDR3 DNA: TGTGCCAGCAGTTTGGACAGAAACACTGAAGCTTTCTTT
V gene: TRBV11-2; J gene: TRBJ2-3; clone size: -; D gene: -; CDR3 protein: CASSLVVETDTQYF; CDR3 DNA: TGTGCCAGCAGCTTAGTCGTAGAAACAGATACGCAGTATTTT